This TCR beta chain was documented in a study of cytomegalovirus exposure and HLA in healthy donors. Overall study: Researchers previously reported finding roughly 120 million unique TCR beta sequences from about 200 million T cells. The study placed about 81% of its roughly 400 genotyped donors in the Caucasian-associated ancestry cluster.

The PCR contained 60 Vbeta and 13 Jbeta primers. Clones were read by immunoSEQ multiplex PCR, and TCRdb kept only the in-frame ones, dropping some. The sample holds about 80,000 clones, 75% to 90% seen once. The CDR3 consists of 20 residues. Unmatched junction bases numbered 13, after V lost 3 bases and J lost 1 base. Germline V gives CDR1 SGHVS, CDR2 FNYEAQ. Sequencing used PBMCs. This receptor was obtained from a man aged 45-65 years in good health and CMV-seropositive. J is TRBJ2-7 and V is TRBV7-6, with 15 positions matching TRBD2. CDR3 protein: CASSFPTPGTSGRPSYEQYF. The CDR3 region has the DNA TGTGCCAGCAGCTTTCCAACCCCCGGGACTAGCGGGAGGCCGTCCTACGAGCAGTACTTC.